This TCR beta chain was sequenced for a study of identical twins. Study-wide results and caveats: Without tracking the same donors, conclusions rested on cross-sectional statistical analysis. Weaker excess sharing between twins was seen in beta out-of-frame sequences.

Details on this clonotype: Its target is not known.

TCRdb called the 5' RACE reads again in MiXCR, with one record for every CDR3 protein. The sample carries 1.5 million to 2 million distinct CDR3 sequences, 25% to 35% recorded once. The receptor's source is a newborn girl in good health. What was sequenced was cord blood.

The CDR3 DNA follows: TGCAGTGTGAGTCCTCTGACTAGAGGCAATGAAGGGCAGTTCTTC. Its protein product is CSVSPLTRGNEGQFF. This sequence joins TRBV20-1 and TRBJ2-1; D possibly corresponds to TRBD2 (6 bases). Trimming pared 7 bases from V and 12 bases from J, leaving 28 bases between. Germline V gives CDR1 DFQATT, CDR2 SNEGSKA (reference sequence). CDR3 length: 15 amino acids.